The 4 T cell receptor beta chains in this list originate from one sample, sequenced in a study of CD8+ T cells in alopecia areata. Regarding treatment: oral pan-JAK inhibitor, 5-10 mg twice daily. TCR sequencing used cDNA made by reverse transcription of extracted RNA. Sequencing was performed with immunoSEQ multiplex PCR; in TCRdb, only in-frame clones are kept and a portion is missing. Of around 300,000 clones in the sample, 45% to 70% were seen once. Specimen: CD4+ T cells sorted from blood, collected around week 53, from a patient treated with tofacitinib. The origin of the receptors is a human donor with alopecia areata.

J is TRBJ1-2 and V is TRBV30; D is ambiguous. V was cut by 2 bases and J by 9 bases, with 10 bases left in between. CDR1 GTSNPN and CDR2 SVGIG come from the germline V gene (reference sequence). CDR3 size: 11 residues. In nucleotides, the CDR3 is TGTGCCTGGAGTTCCCCTCTGCGCTACACCTTC. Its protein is CAWSSPLRYTF.

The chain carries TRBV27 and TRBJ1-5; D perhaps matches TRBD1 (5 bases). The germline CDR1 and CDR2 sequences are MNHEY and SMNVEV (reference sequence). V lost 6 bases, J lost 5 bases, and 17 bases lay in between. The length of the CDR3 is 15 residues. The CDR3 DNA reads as TGTGCCAGCAGCCCCATGGGGGGAGTCCATCAGCCCCAGCATTTT. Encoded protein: CASSPMGGVHQPQHF.

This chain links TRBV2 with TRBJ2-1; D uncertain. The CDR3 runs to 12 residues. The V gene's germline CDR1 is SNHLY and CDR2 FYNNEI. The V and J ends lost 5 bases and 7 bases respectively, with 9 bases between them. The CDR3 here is CASSTVQNEQFF. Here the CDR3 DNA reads TGTGCCAGCAGTACTGTCCAGAATGAGCAGTTCTTC.

The CDR3 protein is CASSVETDTQYF. The CDR3 DNA is TGTGCCAGCAGCGTAGAGACAGATACGCAGTATTTT. The rearrangement uses TRBV9 and TRBJ2-3; no clear D gene. Germline V gene lookup returns CDR1 SGDLS and CDR2 YYNGEE. Trimming took 0 bases from V and 3 from J, leaving 2 bases between them. This CDR3 region has 12 residues.